The 23 T cell receptor beta chains listed next were all sequenced from one sample in a study of blood T cell repertoires in COVID-19. Clones were sequenced by immunoSEQ multiplex PCR, and TCRdb holds only the in-frame ones, with some missing. Of just under 150,000 clones listed, more than 75% are singletons. What was sequenced was peripheral blood. These TCRs come from a human donor in a cohort sampled during active COVID-19.

CDR3 DNA sequence: TGTGCCAGCACCCTAGACAGGGGCCTAAATACGCAGTATTTT. Protein sequence: CASTLDRGLNTQYF. This chain uses TRBV6-5 with TRBJ2-3; TRBD1 matches 8 bases. The CDR3 runs to 14 residues. Germline V gene data show CDR1 as MNHEY and CDR2 as SVGAGI. After removal of 7 bases from V and 7 bases from J, the junction contained 10 bases not matched to a gene.

Of note for this clone: Sequence at one end of the junction differs from germline and may be a read error. The chain uses TRBV6-1 and TRBJ2-5; D may be TRBD2 (6 bases). The CDR3 has 14 amino acids. CDR1 and CDR2 (germline): MNHNS, SASEGT. CDR3 amino acids: CASSEQHYLGGADF. In DNA, the CDR3 is TGTGCCAGCAGTGAGCAACACTATCTAGGAGGGGCGGACTTC.

This clone was seen only a few times. This chain joins TRBV6-1 and TRBJ2-5, with 7 bases fitting TRBD1. The CDR3 loop spans 16 amino acids. Trimming at V came to 3 bases and at J to 4 bases, leaving 11 bases not matched to a gene. Germline CDR1 and CDR2: MNHNS and SASEGT. The DNA of the CDR3 is TGTGCCAGCAGTGATTCCTTGGGGGACAGCGGAGAGACCCAGTACTTC. This encodes CASSDSLGDSGETQYF.

The chain carries TRBV19 and TRBJ2-1; 8 bases line up with TRBD1. V trimming: 5 bases; J trimming: 9 bases; junction bases outside the gene matches: 6. The CDR3 covers 13 residues. From germline, CDR1 is LNHDA and CDR2 SQIVND (reference sequence). The CDR3 region has the DNA TGTGCCAGTAGTGCCGGACAGGGAGGTGAGCAGTTCTTC. Its protein product is CASSAGQGGEQFF.

The genes are TRBV5-6 and TRBJ1-1; D may be TRBD1 (5 bases). This CDR3 region has 16 residues. Between the trimmed V and J ends, which lost 3 bases and 5 bases, there was a span of 20 bases. From germline, CDR1 is SGHDT and CDR2 YYEEEE. CDR3 DNA: TGTGCCAGCAGCTCGGGACCGGGTTGGGGGGAAACTGAAGCTTTCTTT. This translates into CASSSGPGWGETEAFF.

The rearrangement uses TRBV19 and TRBJ2-1; a possible D gene is TRBD2 (6 bases). The CDR3 consists of 15 residues. V dropped 4 bases and J dropped 6 bases, with 16 bases sitting between them. Germline CDR1 reads LNHDA; CDR2 reads SQIVND (reference sequence). DNA of the CDR3: TGTGCCAGTAGTACTAGCGTCACCAAACCCAATGAGCAGTTCTTC. It yields the protein CASSTSVTKPNEQFF.

The genes are TRBV2 and TRBJ2-3; TRBD1 might be the D (5 bases). In germline, CDR1 is SNHLY, CDR2 FYNNEI. Between the trimmed V and J ends, which lost 8 bases and 2 bases, there was a span of 20 bases. The CDR3 spans 16 residues. This CDR3 reads CASSSHLGLDTDTQYF. The CDR3 nucleotides read TGTGCCAGCTCTTCTCATTTGGGGCTGGACACAGATACGCAGTATTTT.

The chain recombines TRBV2 with TRBJ2-7; 9 bases fit TRBD1. Trimming removed 1 base from V and 0 bases from J; junction bases left unmatched: 4. CDR1 is SNHLY, CDR2 FYNNEI, per germline. This CDR3 contains 16 residues. The CDR3 coding sequence is TGTGCCAGCAGTGAAGAGTTACAGGGGGCCTCCTACGAGCAGTACGTC. It translates to CASSEELQGASYEQYV.

V is TRBV5-6 and J is TRBJ1-3; possibly TRBD1 for D (5 bases). CDR3 length: 14 amino acids. Germline V gene lookup returns CDR1 SGHDT and CDR2 YYEEEE. Trimming took off 5 bases at V and 2 bases at J, with 11 bases between the two ends. As DNA, the CDR3 is TGTGCCAGCAGATTATGGGGGGCTGGAAACACCATATATTTT. Translation: CASRLWGAGNTIYF.

This sequence joins TRBV28 and TRBJ1-5; weak D call: TRBD1 (5 bases). V lost 4 bases and J 1 base, leaving 8 bases between the germline ends. This CDR3 has 14 amino acids. Germline V gene data show CDR1 as MDHEN and CDR2 as SYDVKM. The CDR3 coding sequence is TGTGCCAGCAGTTCCGGACACAGCAATCAGCCCCAGCATTTT. Translation gives CASSSGHSNQPQHF.

The chain combines TRBV5-1 with TRBJ2-5; 14 bases match TRBD2. With V trimmed by 4 bases and J by 5 bases, 7 bases remained unmatched. There are 16 residues in the CDR3. Germline CDR1 and CDR2: SGHRS and YFSETQ. CDR3 region: CASSPGLAGVVETQYF. DNA of the CDR3: TGCGCCAGCAGCCCGGGACTAGCGGGGGTGGTCGAGACCCAGTACTTC.

The V call is TRBV30, the J call TRBJ2-2, with 10 bases fitting TRBD2. V was pared by 1 base and J by 5 bases, with 10 bases of the junction left unmatched. The CDR3 spans 17 residues. Germline-derived CDR1 and CDR2 are GTSNPN and SVGIG (reference sequence). CDR3 in DNA: TGTGCCTGGAGTGAGGAGCGGGAGGGCCTTGGGACCGGGGAGCTGTTTTTT. Amino acids: CAWSEEREGLGTGELFF.

The rearrangement uses TRBV24-1 and TRBJ1-2; TRBD1 is a possible D gene (6 bases). The CDR3 covers 12 residues. Germline V lookup: CDR1 KGHDR, CDR2 SFDVKD. Between the trimmed V and J ends, which lost 7 bases and 8 bases, there was a span of 13 bases. CDR3 sequence (DNA): TGTGCCACCAGCTCCGGGACAAAAGGCTACACCTTC. Translated, it gives CATSSGTKGYTF.

The CDR3 here is CASSYGTSTGELFF. The CDR3 bases are TGCGCCAGCAGCTACGGGACTTCAACCGGGGAGCTGTTTTTT. The chain carries TRBV5-1 and TRBJ2-2, with D possibly matching TRBD2 (6 bases). In germline, CDR1 is SGHRS, CDR2 YFSETQ. The V gene lost 3 bases and the J gene lost 5 bases, with 11 bases spanning the gap. The CDR3 extends over 14 amino acids.

V usage is TRBV7-3 and J usage is TRBJ2-7; 10 nucleotides match TRBD2. J lost 9 bases, V lost 2 bases, and 7 bases had no gene match. Germline CDR1 and CDR2: SGHTA and FQGTGA. The CDR3 is 14 amino acids. The CDR3 DNA reads as TGTGCCAGCAGCTTACCCCTAGCGGGAGTATGGCAGTACGTC. Translating it yields CASSLPLAGVWQYV.

This sequence joins TRBV27 and TRBJ2-7, with TRBD2 matching over 9 bases. This CDR3 comprises 15 residues. The germline CDR1 and CDR2 sequences are MNHEY and SMNVEV (reference sequence). J was trimmed by 2 bases and V by 1 base; bases with no gene match: 3. CDR3 residues: CASSLFSGGTYEQYF. In DNA form, the CDR3 reads TGTGCCAGCAGTTTATTTAGCGGGGGTACCTACGAGCAGTACTTC.

The CDR3 sequence is CASSSGTSGRAWGDTQYF. The CDR3 DNA reads TGCGCCAGCAGCTCCGGGACTAGCGGGAGGGCCTGGGGAGATACGCAGTATTTT. The gene calls are TRBV5-1 and TRBJ2-3; 16 bases agree with TRBD2. The CDR3 is 18 residues long. The ends lost 3 bases at V and 5 bases at J; junction bases unmatched: 9. Germline assignment: CDR1 SGHRS and CDR2 YFSETQ.

This clone showed up just a few times. The DNA of the CDR3 is TGTGCCAGCTCCGACAGCCCCAATCAGCCCCAGCATTTT. Its protein product is CASSDSPNQPQHF. J is TRBJ1-5 and V is TRBV5-6; D perhaps matches TRBD1 (5 bases). The CDR3 length is 13 residues. Trimming cost V 7 bases and J 3 bases, with 11 bases left between them. Germline-derived CDR1 and CDR2 are SGHDT and YYEEEE.

The CDR3 coding sequence is TGTGCCAGCAGCCGCCTTTCAGGGTACTTTACTAGCGACAACTCCTACAATGAGCAGTTCTTC. It translates to CASSRLSGYFTSDNSYNEQFF. The chain has TRBV13 and TRBJ2-1; 7 nucleotides line up with TRBD2. Germline V CDR1 and CDR2: PRHDT, FYEKMQ (reference sequence). The V segment lost 5 bases and the J segment 0 bases; nucleotides outside the gene matches: 22. The length of the CDR3 is 21 residues.

V gene TRBV6-6 combines with J gene TRBJ1-5; 11 positions agree with TRBD1. This CDR3 spans 14 amino acids. Per the germline V gene, CDR1 is MNHNY and CDR2 is SVGAGI (reference sequence). The V gene end was trimmed by 6 bases and the J gene end by 6 bases; junction bases not matched to a gene: 4. CDR3 protein: CASSTGQGGQPQHF. The CDR3 nucleotides read TGTGCCAGCAGCACGGGACAGGGGGGTCAGCCCCAGCATTTT.

This clone has only a few counts. The chain links TRBV29-1 to TRBJ2-7; the match to TRBD2 covers 14 bases. Trimming at V came to 6 bases and at J to 7 bases, leaving 8 bases not matched to a gene. This CDR3 is built from 14 residues. Per germline, CDR1 SQVTM and CDR2 ANQGSEA. This chain's CDR3 is CSVAGTSGSGEQYV. The CDR3 DNA reads as TGCAGCGTGGCCGGGACTAGCGGGAGTGGTGAGCAGTACGTC.

This clone was seen a few times. The chain has TRBV7-3 and TRBJ2-3; a weak D match, TRBD2 (6 bases). CDR1 is SGHTA, CDR2 FQGTGA, per germline. V lost 0 bases to trimming and J lost 4 bases, with 11 bases between them. The CDR3 is 15 residues long. The CDR3 spells CASSLTFGGADTQYF. As DNA, the CDR3 is TGTGCCAGCAGCTTAACGTTTGGCGGGGCAGATACGCAGTATTTT.

The genes are TRBV29-1 and TRBJ2-1; 9 bases map to TRBD2. The germline gives CDR1 SQVTM, CDR2 ANQGSEA. There are 14 residues in the CDR3. J was trimmed by 3 bases and V by 6 bases; bases with no gene match: 6. CDR3 residues: CSVKSGGNYNEQFF. CDR3 in DNA: TGCAGCGTAAAAAGCGGGGGGAACTACAATGAGCAGTTCTTC.